The 13 T cell receptor beta chains listed next were all sequenced from one sample in a study of cytomegalovirus exposure and HLA in healthy donors. The PCR had 60 Vbeta and 13 Jbeta primers. Some clones are missing from TCRdb's copy, which holds only in-frame ones; the method was immunoSEQ multiplex PCR. The table lists about 260,000 clones, approximately 84% of them singletons. The sample comprised PBMCs. Receptors originate from a woman in her thirties or forties in good health and CMV-seropositive.

The gene calls are TRBV28 and TRBJ1-5; D possibly corresponds to TRBD1 (6 bases). The CDR3 loop spans 15 amino acids. Germline assignment: CDR1 MDHEN and CDR2 SYDVKM. Trimming pared 5 bases from V and 1 base from J, leaving 12 bases between. The CDR3 coding sequence is TGTGCCAGCAGTACTACAGGGAGCAGCAATCAGCCCCAGCATTTT. Protein: CASSTTGSSNQPQHF.

The CDR3, as DNA: TGCGCCAGCAGCCAACGGGACACGAACACTGAAGCTTTCTTT. Translating it yields CASSQRDTNTEAFF. The V call is TRBV5-1, the J call TRBJ1-1; tentative D call: TRBD1 (6 bases). Germline CDR1 reads SGHRS; CDR2 reads YFSETQ. V was trimmed by 4 bases and J by 1 base, leaving 11 bases between them. CDR3 length: 14 residues.

The V and J genes are TRBV5-1 and TRBJ2-3; D is unclear. The CDR3 consists of 14 residues. V gave up 0 bases and J gave up 1 base, with 6 bases separating them. In germline, CDR1 is SGHRS, CDR2 YFSETQ. CDR3 amino acids: CASSLGAGTDTQYF. The CDR3 region has the DNA TGCGCCAGCAGCTTGGGCGCGGGCACAGATACGCAGTATTTT.

In the case of this clone: Germline is not matched at one junction end, which may reflect a read error. The chain recombines TRBV29-1 with TRBJ2-1; 10 bases fit TRBD1. The CDR3 has 10 residues. From germline, CDR1 is SQVTM and CDR2 ANQGSEA. Here the CDR3 reads CSVGGQGPLF. Here the CDR3 DNA reads TGCAGCGTAGGGGGACAGGGGCCCCTCTTC.

The chain carries TRBV11-1 and TRBJ2-2, with D possibly TRBD1 on 6 matching bases. Trimming cost V 5 bases and J 4 bases, with 14 bases left between them. The CDR3 has 15 residues. Germline loops: CDR1 SGHAT, CDR2 FQDESV (reference sequence). The CDR3 region has the DNA TGTGCCAGCAGCCAGAGGGGGTTGGTCACCGGGGAGCTGTTTTTT. Translation gives CASSQRGLVTGELFF.

This chain connects TRBV27 to TRBJ2-7; tentatively, D is TRBD1 (6 bases). The V gene's germline CDR1 is MNHEY and CDR2 SMNVEV (reference sequence). V lost 2 bases and J 4 bases, leaving 21 bases between the germline ends. The CDR3 runs 17 residues. Here the CDR3 reads CASSLGPSGTIGYEQYF. CDR3 DNA sequence: TGTGCCAGCAGTTTAGGGCCGTCGGGGACAATCGGATACGAGCAGTACTTC.

This clone showed up just a few times. The chain recombines TRBV5-4 with TRBJ1-3, with 9 bases aligning to TRBD1. Germline V lookup: CDR1 SGHNT, CDR2 YYREEE (reference sequence). The V segment lost 4 bases and the J segment 4 bases; nucleotides outside the gene matches: 6. CDR3 length equals 15 residues. This chain's CDR3 is CASSQQGALGNTIYF. In DNA, the CDR3 is TGTGCCAGCAGCCAACAGGGGGCGTTGGGAAACACCATATATTTT. The complete variable domain, with remaining parts taken from reference TRBV5-4 and TRBJ1-3, reads ETGVTQSPTHLIKTRGQQVTLRCSSQSGHNTVSWYQQALGQGPQFIFQYYREEENGRGNFPPRFSGLQFPNYSSELNVNALELDDSALYLCASSQQGALGNTIYFGEGSWLTVV.

This chain uses TRBV7-9 with TRBJ2-5; TRBD2 matches at 11 bases. Germline lookup yields CDR1 SEHNR and CDR2 FQNEAQ (reference sequence). The V and J ends lost 5 bases and 3 bases, in that order; junction bases with no gene match: 5. The CDR3 sequence is 15 residues long. As DNA, the CDR3 is TGTGCCAGCAGCCTAGGGACTAGCGGAAAAGAGACCCAGTACTTC. Amino acids: CASSLGTSGKETQYF. Full variable domain (rest looked up from reference TRBV7-9 and TRBJ2-5): DTGVSQNPRHKITKRGQNVTFRCDPISEHNRLYWYRQTLGQGPEFLTYFQNEAQLEKSRLLSDRFSAERPKGSFSTLEIQRTEQGDSAMYLCASSLGTSGKETQYFGPGTRLLVL.

The chain joins TRBV10-3 to TRBJ2-2; 9 bases are shared with TRBD1. CDR1 is ENHRY, CDR2 SYGVKD, per germline. V dropped 2 bases and J dropped 6; count of bases not matched to a gene: 4. This CDR3 comprises 15 residues. In DNA, the CDR3 is TGTGCCATCAGTGAGGGACAGGGGTCCCCCGGGGAGCTGTTTTTT. This gives the protein CAISEGQGSPGELFF.

As to this clone: No DNA is shown, since the ends of the CDR3 on it are uncertain; the CDR3 is the one TCRdb lists. CDR3 residues: CAPGVGRGSIISGNTIYF. The chain recombines TRBV21-1 with TRBJ1-3; whether TRBD1, the table's D call, matches the DNA was not checked. TRBV21-1 has pseudogene status. The CDR3 totals 18 residues, both ends included.

This chain links TRBV13 with TRBJ1-4; 10 bases map to TRBD1. Germline V gives CDR1 PRHDT, CDR2 FYEKMQ (reference sequence). The CDR3 runs to 15 residues. J lost 8 bases, V lost 5 bases, and 8 bases had no gene match. The CDR3 nucleotides read TGTGCCAGCAGCCTCAGACAGGGGGCGGGAGAAAAACTGTTTTTT. Amino acids: CASSLRQGAGEKLFF.

This CDR3 reads CASSLVGGSRYEQYF. The CDR3, as DNA: TGTGCCAGCAGCTTAGTTGGCGGGAGTCGCTACGAGCAGTACTTC. The gene calls are TRBV11-1 and TRBJ2-5; 7 nucleotides line up with TRBD2. The end of the DNA is better explained by TRBJ2-7, so the J call may be wrong. This CDR3 is 15 amino acids long. Per germline, CDR1 SGHAT and CDR2 FQDESV (reference sequence).

Comment on this clone: Germline and junction disagree at one end, which may indicate a read error. Other nucleotide sequences from this sample produce the same CDR3. The chain carries TRBV29-1 and TRBJ1-6; 8 positions match TRBD1. Per the germline V gene, CDR1 is SQVTM and CDR2 is ANQGSEA. The CDR3 has 17 amino acids. The DNA of the CDR3 is TGCAGCATCAAAGGACAGGGTTTACCTACCTATAATTCCCCCCTCCACTTT. Protein: CSIKGQGLPTYNSPLHF.